Here is one T cell receptor (beta chain) with its context. Its antigen is currently unknown. CDR1 is SGDLS and CDR2 is YYNGEE in the germline V gene. CDR3 size: 17 residues. The V gene end was trimmed by 3 bases and the J gene end by 5 bases; junction bases not matched to a gene: 10. The sample is drawn from a study of cytomegalovirus exposure and HLA in healthy donors. Regarding the study as a whole: In vitro confirmation showed a few CMV-associated chains to be CMV antigen specific.

Vbeta (60) and Jbeta (13) primers were used in the PCR. TCRdb keeps only in-frame clones here, not all; method: immunoSEQ multiplex PCR. The sample contains over 200,000 clones, around 89% of which appear only once. Sequences were obtained from PBMCs. This clonotype was sampled from a young woman in good health and CMV-seronegative. The rearrangement joins TRBV9 to TRBJ2-2, with 10 bases fitting TRBD2. For the CDR3, the DNA is TGTGCCAGCAGCGCCCCCTCTAGCGGGAGTTATACCGGGGAGCTGTTTTTT. This encodes CASSAPSSGSYTGELFF.